This T cell receptor beta chain was captured by sequencing in a study of T cells in pancreatic ductal adenocarcinoma. Overall study results and limits: Tumor and blood clonality did not differ significantly, about 0.12 versus 0.079. Compared with tumor, blood showed more total productive templates and around 8-fold more clonotypes. The resected cohort was biased toward the minority with early-stage disease.

The selected patients with pancreatic ductal adenocarcinoma had surgery but no neoadjuvant therapy. Concerning this clone itself: Its antigen is undetermined.

Germline V gene sequence: CDR1 MNHEY, CDR2 SVGAGI. The CDR3 runs to 14 residues. Unmatched junction bases numbered 0, after V lost 1 base and J lost 1 base. The protocol was immunoSEQ multiplex PCR, while the TCRdb copy is restricted to in-frame clones and leaves out a portion. The table records tens of thousands of clones, 90% to 95% of them present only once. This chain uses TRBV6-5 with TRBJ1-2, with 7 nucleotides matching TRBD1. Sequencing was performed on PBMCs. This receptor was obtained from a human donor with pancreatic ductal adenocarcinoma. The CDR3 protein is CASSYYRGNYGYTF. CDR3 DNA sequence: TGTGCCAGCAGTTACTACAGGGGTAACTATGGCTACACCTTC.